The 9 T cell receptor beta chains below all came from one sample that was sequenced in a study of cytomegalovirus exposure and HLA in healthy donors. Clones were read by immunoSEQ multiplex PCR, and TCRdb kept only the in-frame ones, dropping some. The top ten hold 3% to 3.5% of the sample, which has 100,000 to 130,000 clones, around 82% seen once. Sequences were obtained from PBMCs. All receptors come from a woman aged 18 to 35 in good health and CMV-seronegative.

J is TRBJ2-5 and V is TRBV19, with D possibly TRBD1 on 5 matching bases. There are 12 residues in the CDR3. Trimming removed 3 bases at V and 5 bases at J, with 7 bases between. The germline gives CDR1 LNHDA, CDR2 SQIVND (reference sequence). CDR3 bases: TGTGCCAGTAGTATCTCAGGGGAGACCCAGTACTTC. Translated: CASSISGETQYF.

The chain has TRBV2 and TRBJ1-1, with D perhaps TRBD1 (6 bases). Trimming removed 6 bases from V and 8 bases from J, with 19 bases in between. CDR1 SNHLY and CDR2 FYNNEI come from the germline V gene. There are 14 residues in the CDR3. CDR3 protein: CASRGDTVKGEAFF. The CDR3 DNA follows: TGTGCCAGCAGGGGGGACACAGTGAAGGGGGAAGCTTTCTTT.

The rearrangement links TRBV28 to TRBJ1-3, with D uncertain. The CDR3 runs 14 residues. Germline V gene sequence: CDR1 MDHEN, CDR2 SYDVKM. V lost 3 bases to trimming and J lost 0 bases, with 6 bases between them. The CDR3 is CASSLSRSGNTIYF. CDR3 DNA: TGTGCCAGCAGTTTGTCCCGCTCTGGAAACACCATATATTTT. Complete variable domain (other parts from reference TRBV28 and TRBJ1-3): DVKVTQSSRYLVKRTGEKVFLECVQDMDHENMFWYRQDPGLGLRLIYFSYDVKMKEKGDIPEGYSVSREKKERFSLILESASTNQTSMYLCASSLSRSGNTIYFGEGSWLTVV.

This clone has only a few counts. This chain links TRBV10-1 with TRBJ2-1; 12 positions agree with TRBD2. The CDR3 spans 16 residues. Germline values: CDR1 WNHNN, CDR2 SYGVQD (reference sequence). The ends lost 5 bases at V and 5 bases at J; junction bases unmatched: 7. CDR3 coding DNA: TGCGCCAGCAGTTATACGACTAGCGGGGGAAACAATGAGCAGTTCTTC. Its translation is CASSYTTSGGNNEQFF.

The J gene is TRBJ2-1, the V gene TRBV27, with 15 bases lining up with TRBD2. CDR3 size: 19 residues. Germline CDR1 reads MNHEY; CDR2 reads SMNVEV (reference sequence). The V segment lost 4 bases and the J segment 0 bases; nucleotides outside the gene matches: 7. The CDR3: CASSSGLAGGVSSYNEQFF. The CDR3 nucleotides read TGTGCCAGCAGTTCCGGACTAGCGGGGGGGGTTAGCTCCTACAATGAGCAGTTCTTC.

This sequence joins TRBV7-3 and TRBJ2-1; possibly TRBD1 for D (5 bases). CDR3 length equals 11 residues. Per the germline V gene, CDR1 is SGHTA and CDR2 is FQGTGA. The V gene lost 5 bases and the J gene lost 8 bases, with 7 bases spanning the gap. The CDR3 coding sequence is TGTGCCAGCAGCCAGGGTGATGAGCAGTTCTTC. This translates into CASSQGDEQFF.

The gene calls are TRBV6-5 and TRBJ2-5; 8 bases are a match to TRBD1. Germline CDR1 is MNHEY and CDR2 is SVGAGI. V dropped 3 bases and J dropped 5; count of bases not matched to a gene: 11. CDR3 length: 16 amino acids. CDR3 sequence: CASSYSGTGGFETQYF. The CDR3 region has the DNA TGTGCCAGCAGTTATTCCGGGACAGGAGGGTTTGAGACCCAGTACTTC.

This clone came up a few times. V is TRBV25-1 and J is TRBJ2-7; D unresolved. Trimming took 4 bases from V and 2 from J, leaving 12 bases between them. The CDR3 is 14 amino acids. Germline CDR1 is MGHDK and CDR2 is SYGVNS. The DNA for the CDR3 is TGTGCCAGCAGTGCGTCGAGAACAGCCTACGAGCAGTACTTC. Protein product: CASSASRTAYEQYF.

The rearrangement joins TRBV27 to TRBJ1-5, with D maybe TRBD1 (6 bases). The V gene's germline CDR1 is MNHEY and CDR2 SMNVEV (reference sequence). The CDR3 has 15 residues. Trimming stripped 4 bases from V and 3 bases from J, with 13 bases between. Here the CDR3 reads CASSYRANDNQPQHF. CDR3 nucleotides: TGTGCCAGCAGTTACAGGGCCAACGACAATCAGCCCCAGCATTTT.